The 17 T cell receptor beta chains given below trace back to one sample, sequenced in a study of blood T cell repertoires in COVID-19. Data came from immunoSEQ multiplex PCR; TCRdb stores just in-frame clones and leaves some out. Of 240,000 or so clones listed, about 83% are singletons. The sample comprised PBMCs or T cells enriched from blood (not recorded which). The receptors were gathered from a woman aged 45 to 65 who had recovered from COVID-19.

The CDR3 spells CASSLNGWQAFF. CDR3 DNA sequence: TGTGCCAGCAGTTTAAACGGGTGGCAAGCTTTCTTT. This chain uses TRBV12-3 or TRBV12-4 with TRBJ1-1, with D uncertain. Trimming pared 2 bases from V and 9 bases from J, leaving 10 bases between. This CDR3 has 12 residues.

V gene TRBV13 combines with J gene TRBJ2-1; 8 nucleotides agree with TRBD2. Looked up from germline, CDR1 is PRHDT and CDR2 is FYEKMQ (reference sequence). The CDR3 sequence is 15 residues long. The V gene end was trimmed by 0 bases and the J gene end by 6 bases; junction bases not matched to a gene: 4. The CDR3 is CASSLGRGGGNEQFF. The CDR3 region has the DNA TGTGCCAGCAGCTTAGGCCGGGGGGGAGGCAATGAGCAGTTCTTC.

V gene TRBV6-5 combines with J gene TRBJ1-2; D not certain. Germline V gene lookup returns CDR1 MNHEY and CDR2 SVGAGI. The CDR3 contains 13 residues. V was pared by 7 bases and J by 2 bases, with 11 bases between. The CDR3 loop is CASTLTQNYGYTF. The DNA of the CDR3 is TGTGCCAGCACCCTAACTCAAAACTATGGCTACACCTTC.

V is TRBV7-2 and J is TRBJ2-2, with D possibly being TRBD2 (6 bases). In germline, CDR1 is SGHTA, CDR2 FQGNSA. V lost 1 base and J 7 bases, leaving 7 bases between the germline ends. The CDR3 sequence is 13 residues long. The chain's CDR3 is CASSLEGGGELFF. CDR3 bases: TGTGCCAGCAGCTTAGAGGGAGGCGGGGAGCTGTTTTTT.

This clone is a singleton in its sample. The gene calls are TRBV7-9 and TRBJ2-5, with D hard to call. The CDR3 is made up of 12 amino acids. Deletions cut 5 bases from V and 4 bases from J, with 8 bases between. Germline V gene data show CDR1 as SEHNR and CDR2 as FQNEAQ (reference sequence). CDR3: CASSNNRETQYF. DNA for the CDR3: TGTGCCAGCAGCAACAACCGAGAGACCCAGTACTTC.

This chain connects TRBV23-1 to TRBJ1-1, with D possibly TRBD1 on 6 matching bases. TRBV23-1 has ORF status, its function being uncertain. With 1 base removed from V and 3 bases from J, the gap between germline ends came to 18 bases. CDR3 length: 17 amino acids. Here the CDR3 DNA reads TGCGCCAGCAGTCAATGGGACCAAGGGGGTTCTCACACTGAAGCTTTCTTT. It yields the protein CASSQWDQGGSHTEAFF.

This sequence joins TRBV11-2 and TRBJ2-1; 7 bases map to TRBD2. The junction had 8 bases not matched to a gene; V was cut back by 2 bases and J by 7 bases. Germline-derived CDR1 and CDR2 are SGHAT and FQNNGV. There are 15 residues in the CDR3. The CDR3 reads CASSLLTGGGNEQFF. The CDR3 DNA sequence: TGTGCCAGCAGCTTATTGACGGGAGGTGGGAATGAGCAGTTCTTC.

The rearrangement uses TRBV12-3 or TRBV12-4 and TRBJ1-5; D unresolved. CDR3 length: 12 residues. The V end was cut by 6 bases, the J end by 5 bases, with 8 bases between. CDR3 nucleotides: TGTGCCAGCAGGCGGGGTCATCAGCCCCAGCATTTT. As protein: CASRRGHQPQHF.

This clone occurred a few times. The rearrangement links TRBV28 to TRBJ1-1; 9 bases fit TRBD1. This CDR3 has 14 residues. Germline values: CDR1 MDHEN, CDR2 SYDVKM. Germline trimming cut 8 bases from V and 3 bases from J; bases unmatched to any gene: 7. The CDR3 coding sequence is TGTGCCAGCGGGACAGGGTTCGGTGACACTGAAGCTTTCTTT. Translation gives CASGTGFGDTEAFF.

This rearrangement joins TRBV12-5 to TRBJ2-7, with TRBD2 matching 13 bases. The CDR3 has 17 amino acids. Per germline, CDR1 LGHNT and CDR2 FRNRAP. Trimming took 0 bases from V and 3 from J; bases not matched to a gene: 5. CDR3 sequence: CASGLVQWTSGGYEQYF. CDR3 DNA: TGTGCTAGTGGTTTGGTACAATGGACTAGCGGGGGCTACGAGCAGTACTTC.

The chain recombines TRBV27 with TRBJ2-7; TRBD1 matches 9 bases. The trim removed 6 bases at V and 7 bases at J, leaving 10 bases unmatched. The CDR3 is 14 residues long. The V gene's germline CDR1 is MNHEY and CDR2 SMNVEV (reference sequence). The chain's CDR3 is CASRLGTGLSEQYF. CDR3 DNA: TGTGCCAGCAGACTGGGGACAGGGTTGTCTGAGCAGTACTTC.

The chain couples TRBV19 to TRBJ2-5; 8 nucleotides line up with TRBD2. The CDR3 spans 15 residues. Germline loops: CDR1 LNHDA, CDR2 SQIVND (reference sequence). V was pared by 7 bases and J by 5 bases, with 12 bases of the junction left unmatched. The CDR3 sequence is CASTEDGGAVETQYF. The CDR3 nucleotides are TGTGCCAGTACGGAAGACGGGGGGGCCGTCGAGACCCAGTACTTC.

CDR3: CASSFPQLNTEAFF. In nucleotides, the CDR3 is TGTGCCAGCAGCTTCCCACAGCTGAACACTGAAGCTTTCTTT. This chain joins TRBV5-5 and TRBJ1-1; D ambiguous. Trimming removed 2 bases at V and 0 bases at J, with 8 bases between. There are 14 residues in the CDR3. Germline CDR1 and CDR2: SGHKS and YYEKEE (reference sequence).

J is TRBJ1-3 and V is TRBV6-5; D is ambiguous. From germline, CDR1 is MNHEY and CDR2 SVGAGI. The CDR3 runs to 15 residues. V was trimmed by 0 bases and J by 2 bases, leaving 8 bases between them. CDR3 region: CASSYSERTGNTIYF. For the CDR3, the DNA is TGTGCCAGCAGTTACTCGGAGAGGACTGGAAACACCATATATTTT.

This clone was observed once. The chain recombines TRBV9 with TRBJ2-3, with a weak D call TRBD2 (6 bases). V dropped 3 bases and J dropped 6 bases, with 14 bases sitting between them. The CDR3 covers 14 residues. The germline V gene has CDR1 SGDLS and CDR2 YYNGEE. The CDR3 sequence: CASSGNRAGDTQYF. The DNA for the CDR3 is TGTGCCAGCAGCGGAAACCGAGCGGGCGATACGCAGTATTTT.

The genes are TRBV6-2 or TRBV6-3 and TRBJ2-3, with 7 bases aligning to TRBD2. The CDR3 loop spans 15 amino acids. Germline loops: CDR1 MNHEY, CDR2 SVGEGT. V lost 2 bases, J lost 4 bases, and 6 bases stayed unmatched. The CDR3 loop reads CASSYAGTTADTQYF. For the CDR3, the DNA is TGTGCCAGCAGTTACGCCGGGACTACGGCAGATACGCAGTATTTT.

The CDR3 DNA follows: TGTGCCAGCAGCTTAGCCGAAGACAGGGGGGATGGCTACACCTTC. Its translation: CASSLAEDRGDGYTF. The chain links TRBV7-8 to TRBJ1-2; TRBD1 matches 9 bases. The germline V gene has CDR1 SGHVS and CDR2 FQNEAQ. The trim removed 0 bases at V and 6 bases at J, leaving 5 bases unmatched. This CDR3 is 15 amino acids long.